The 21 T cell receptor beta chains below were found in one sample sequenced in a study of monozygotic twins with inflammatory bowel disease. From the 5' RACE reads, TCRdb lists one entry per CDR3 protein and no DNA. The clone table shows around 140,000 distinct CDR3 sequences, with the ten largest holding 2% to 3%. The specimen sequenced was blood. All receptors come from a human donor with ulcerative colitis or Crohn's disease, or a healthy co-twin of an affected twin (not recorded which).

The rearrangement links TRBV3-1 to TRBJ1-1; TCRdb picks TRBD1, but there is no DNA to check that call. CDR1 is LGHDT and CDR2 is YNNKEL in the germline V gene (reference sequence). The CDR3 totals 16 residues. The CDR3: CASSHLGGRRNTEAFF.

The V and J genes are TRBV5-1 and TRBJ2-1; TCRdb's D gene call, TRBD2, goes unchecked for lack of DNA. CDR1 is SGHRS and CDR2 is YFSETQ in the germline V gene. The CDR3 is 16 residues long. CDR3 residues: CASSLAAGSGENEQFF.

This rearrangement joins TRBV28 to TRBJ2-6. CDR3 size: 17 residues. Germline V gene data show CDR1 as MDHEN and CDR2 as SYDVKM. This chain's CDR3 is CASSLIGSSSGANVLTF. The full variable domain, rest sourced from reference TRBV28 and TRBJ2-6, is DVKVTQSSRYLVKRTGEKVFLECVQDMDHENMFWYRQDPGLGLRLIYFSYDVKMKEKGDIPEGYSVSREKKERFSLILESASTNQTSMYLCASSLIGSSSGANVLTFGAGSRLTVL.

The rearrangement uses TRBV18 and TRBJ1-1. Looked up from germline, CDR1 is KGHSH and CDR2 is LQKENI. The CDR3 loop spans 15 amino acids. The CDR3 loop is CASSTAGGAGTEAFF. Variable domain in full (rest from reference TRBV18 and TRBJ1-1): NAGVMQNPRHLVRRRGQEARLRCSPMKGHSHVYWYRQLPEEGLKFMVYLQKENIIDESGMPKERFSAEFPKEGPSILRIQQVVRGDSAAYFCASSTAGGAGTEAFFGQGTRLTVV.

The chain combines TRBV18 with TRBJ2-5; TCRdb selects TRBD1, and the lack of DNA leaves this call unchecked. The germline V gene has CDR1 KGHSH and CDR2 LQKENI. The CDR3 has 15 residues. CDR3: CASSGTGGSGVTQYF.

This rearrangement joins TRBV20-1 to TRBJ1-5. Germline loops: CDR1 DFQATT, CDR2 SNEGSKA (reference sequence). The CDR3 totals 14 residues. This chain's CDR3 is CSARGSVGNQPQHF.

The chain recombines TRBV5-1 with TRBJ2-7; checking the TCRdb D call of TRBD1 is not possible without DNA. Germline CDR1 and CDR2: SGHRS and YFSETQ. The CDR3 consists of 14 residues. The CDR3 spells CASSLQGDSYEQYF.

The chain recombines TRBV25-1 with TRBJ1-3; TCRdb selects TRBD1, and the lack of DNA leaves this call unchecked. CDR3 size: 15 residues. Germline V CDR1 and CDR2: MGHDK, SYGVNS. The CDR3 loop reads CASSEPGGAENTIYF.

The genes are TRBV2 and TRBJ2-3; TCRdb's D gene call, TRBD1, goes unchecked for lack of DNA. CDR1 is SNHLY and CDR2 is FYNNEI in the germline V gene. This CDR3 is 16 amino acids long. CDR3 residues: CASSEPRGSRTDTQYF.

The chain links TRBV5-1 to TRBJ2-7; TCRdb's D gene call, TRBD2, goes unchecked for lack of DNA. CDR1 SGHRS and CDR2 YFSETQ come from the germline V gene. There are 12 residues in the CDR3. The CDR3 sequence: CASQKGAYEQYF.

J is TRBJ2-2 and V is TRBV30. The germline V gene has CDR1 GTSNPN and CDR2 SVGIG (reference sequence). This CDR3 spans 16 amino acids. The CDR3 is CAWSVQLNLNTGELFF. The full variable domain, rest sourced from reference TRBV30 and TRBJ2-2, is SQTIHQWPATLVQPVGSPLSLECTVEGTSNPNLYWYRQAAGRGLQLLFYSVGIGQISSEVPQNLSASRPQDRQFILSSKKLLLSDSGFYLCAWSVQLNLNTGELFFGEGSRLTVL.

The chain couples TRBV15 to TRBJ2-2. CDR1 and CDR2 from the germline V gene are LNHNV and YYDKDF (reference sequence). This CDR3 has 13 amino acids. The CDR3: CATSRDLTGELFF. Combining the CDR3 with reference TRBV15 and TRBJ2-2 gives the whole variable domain DAMVIQNPRYQVTQFGKPVTLSCSQTLNHNVMYWYQQKSSQAPKLLFHYYDKDFNNEADTPDNFQSRRPNTSFCFLDIRSPGLGDTAMYLCATSRDLTGELFFGEGSRLTVL.

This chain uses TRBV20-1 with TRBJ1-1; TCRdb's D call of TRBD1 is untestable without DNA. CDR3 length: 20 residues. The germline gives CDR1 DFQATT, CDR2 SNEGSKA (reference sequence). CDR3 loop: CSARDQRDRGFISTNTEAFF.

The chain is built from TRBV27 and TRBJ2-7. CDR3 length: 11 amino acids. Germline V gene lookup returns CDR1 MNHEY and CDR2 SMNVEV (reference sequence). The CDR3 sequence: CASSPSTGQYF.

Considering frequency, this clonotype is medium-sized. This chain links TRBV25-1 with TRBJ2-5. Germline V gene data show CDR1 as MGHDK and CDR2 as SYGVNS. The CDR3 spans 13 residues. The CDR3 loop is CASSESGKETQYF. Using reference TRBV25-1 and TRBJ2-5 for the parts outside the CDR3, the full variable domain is EADIYQTPRYLVIGTGKKITLECSQTMGHDKMYWYQQDPGMELHLIHYSYGVNSTEKGDLSSESTVSRIRTEHFPLTLESARPSHTSQYLCASSESGKETQYFGPGTRLLVL.

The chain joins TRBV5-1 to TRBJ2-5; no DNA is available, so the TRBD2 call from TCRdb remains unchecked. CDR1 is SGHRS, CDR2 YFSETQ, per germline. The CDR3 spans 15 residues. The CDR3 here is CASSGTSGGPRTQYF. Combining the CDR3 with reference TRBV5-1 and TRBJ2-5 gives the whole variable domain KAGVTQTPRYLIKTRGQQVTLSCSPISGHRSVSWYQQTPGQGLQFLFEYFSETQRNKGNFPGRFSGRQFSNSRSEMNVSTLELGDSALYLCASSGTSGGPRTQYFGPGTRLLVL.

CDR3 protein: CASSQIGTEAFF. The chain combines TRBV4-3 with TRBJ1-1. Germline CDR1 is LGHNA and CDR2 is YSLEER. The CDR3 is 12 residues long.

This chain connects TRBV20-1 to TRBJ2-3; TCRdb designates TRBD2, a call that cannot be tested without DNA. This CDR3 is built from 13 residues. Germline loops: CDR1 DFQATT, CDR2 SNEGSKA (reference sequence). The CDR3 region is CSASGGALDTQYF.

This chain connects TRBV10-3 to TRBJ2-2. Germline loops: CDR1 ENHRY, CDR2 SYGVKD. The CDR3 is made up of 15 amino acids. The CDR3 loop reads CAIRVGYETTGELFF.

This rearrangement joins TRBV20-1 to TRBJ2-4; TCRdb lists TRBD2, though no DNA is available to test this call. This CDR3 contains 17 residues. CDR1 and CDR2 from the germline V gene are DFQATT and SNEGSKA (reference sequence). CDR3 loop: CSASRLAGTIAKNIQYF.

This CDR3 is CASSLASLVMNTEAFF. This rearrangement joins TRBV7-2 to TRBJ1-1. Germline-derived CDR1 and CDR2 are SGHTA and FQGNSA. CDR3 length equals 16 residues.